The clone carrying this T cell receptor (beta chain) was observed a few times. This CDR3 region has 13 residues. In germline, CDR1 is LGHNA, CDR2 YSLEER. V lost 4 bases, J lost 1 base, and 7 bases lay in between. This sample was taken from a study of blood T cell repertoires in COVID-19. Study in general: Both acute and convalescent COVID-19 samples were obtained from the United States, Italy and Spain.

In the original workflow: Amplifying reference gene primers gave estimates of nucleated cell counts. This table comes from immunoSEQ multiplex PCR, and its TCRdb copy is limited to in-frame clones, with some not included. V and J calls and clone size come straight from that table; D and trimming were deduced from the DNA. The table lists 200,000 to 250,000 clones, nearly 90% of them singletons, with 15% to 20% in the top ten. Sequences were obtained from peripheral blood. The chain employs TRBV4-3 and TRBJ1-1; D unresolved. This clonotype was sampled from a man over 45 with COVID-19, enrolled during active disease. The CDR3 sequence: CASSLTPNTEAFF. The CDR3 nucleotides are TGCGCCAGCAGCCTGACACCGAACACTGAAGCTTTCTTT.